The 5 T cell receptor beta chains reported below all come from one sample, sequenced in a study of healthy donors' naive CD4 and CD8 T cells. Each TCR library used 400 to 600 ng of total RNA and a linear amplification protocol. TCRdb itself ran the reads through MiXCR, one entry per CDR3 protein. The data hold about 200,000 distinct CDR3 sequences, with over 60% observed a single time. Sequencing was done on a sample of naive CD4+ and CD8+ T cells sorted from blood, pooled from several donors. The receptor source for this set is a pool of human donors in good health; the sample pools cells from several healthy donors.

The V gene is TRBV19, the J gene TRBJ1-3; D gene unclear. The V gene lost 3 bases and the J gene lost 7 bases, with 7 bases spanning the gap. Germline V gene sequence: CDR1 LNHDA, CDR2 SQIVND (reference sequence). The CDR3 is made up of 12 amino acids. The CDR3 DNA reads TGTGCCAGTAGTATCCCTCCTAACACCATATATTTT. Translated: CASSIPPNTIYF.

The count of this clonotype is one. This chain joins TRBV4-1 and TRBJ2-1; 10 positions match TRBD2. CDR1 and CDR2 from the germline V gene are MGHRA and YSYEKL. The CDR3 consists of 16 residues. The V and J ends lost 1 base and 8 bases, in that order; junction bases with no gene match: 8. CDR3 bases: TGCGCCAGCAGCCAAGTAACGGGACTAGCGATCGATGAGCAGTTCTTC. This translates into CASSQVTGLAIDEQFF.

The rearrangement links TRBV29-1 to TRBJ2-1; D unclear. Trimming cost V 4 bases and J 12 bases, with 13 bases left between them. There are 11 residues in the CDR3. CDR1 and CDR2 (germline): SQVTM, ANQGSEA. The CDR3, as DNA: TGCAGCGTTGGGGTCTTAGATCGGCAGTTCTTC. This encodes CSVGVLDRQFF.

The gene calls are TRBV5-6 and TRBJ2-1; perhaps TRBD1 as D (5 bases). CDR3 length: 15 amino acids. The V gene's germline CDR1 is SGHDT and CDR2 YYEEEE. V lost 3 bases, J lost 7 bases, and 17 bases lay in between. CDR3 nucleotides: TGTGCCAGCAGCTCTAGGGGTTTAAGGAGTAATGAGCAGTTCTTC. Amino acids: CASSSRGLRSNEQFF.

CDR3 sequence reads: CASSPNTGSNEAFF. CDR3 nucleotide sequence: TGCGCCAGCAGCCCAAATACAGGGAGTAATGAAGCTTTCTTT. This chain uses TRBV5-1 with TRBJ1-1, with a tentative D call TRBD1 (6 bases). The CDR3 totals 14 residues. CDR1 and CDR2 from the germline V gene are SGHRS and YFSETQ. With 4 bases removed from V and 7 bases from J, the gap between germline ends came to 17 bases.